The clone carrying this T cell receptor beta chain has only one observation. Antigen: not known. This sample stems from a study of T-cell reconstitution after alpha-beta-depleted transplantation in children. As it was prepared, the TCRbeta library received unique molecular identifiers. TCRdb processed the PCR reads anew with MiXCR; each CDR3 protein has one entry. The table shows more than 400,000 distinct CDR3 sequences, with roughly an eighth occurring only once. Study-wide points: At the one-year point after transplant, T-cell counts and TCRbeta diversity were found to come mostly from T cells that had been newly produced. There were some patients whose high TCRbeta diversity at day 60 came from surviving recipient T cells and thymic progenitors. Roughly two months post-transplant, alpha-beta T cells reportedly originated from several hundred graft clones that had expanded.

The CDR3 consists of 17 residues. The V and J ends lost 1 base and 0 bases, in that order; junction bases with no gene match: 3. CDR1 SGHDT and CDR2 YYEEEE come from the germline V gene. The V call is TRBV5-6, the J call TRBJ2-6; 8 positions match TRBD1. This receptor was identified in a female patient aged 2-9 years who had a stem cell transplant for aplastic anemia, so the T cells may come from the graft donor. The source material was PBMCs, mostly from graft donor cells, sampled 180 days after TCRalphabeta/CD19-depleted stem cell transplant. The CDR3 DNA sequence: TGTGCCAGCAGCTTGACAGGGGGGAGCTCTGGGGCCAACGTCCTGACTTTC. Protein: CASSLTGGSSGANVLTF. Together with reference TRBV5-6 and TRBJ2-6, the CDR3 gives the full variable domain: DAGVTQSPTHLIKTRGQQVTLRCSPKSGHDTVSWYQQALGQGPQFIFQYYEEEERQRGNFPDRFSGHQFPNYSSELNVNALLLGDSALYLCASSLTGGSSGANVLTFGAGSRLTVL.